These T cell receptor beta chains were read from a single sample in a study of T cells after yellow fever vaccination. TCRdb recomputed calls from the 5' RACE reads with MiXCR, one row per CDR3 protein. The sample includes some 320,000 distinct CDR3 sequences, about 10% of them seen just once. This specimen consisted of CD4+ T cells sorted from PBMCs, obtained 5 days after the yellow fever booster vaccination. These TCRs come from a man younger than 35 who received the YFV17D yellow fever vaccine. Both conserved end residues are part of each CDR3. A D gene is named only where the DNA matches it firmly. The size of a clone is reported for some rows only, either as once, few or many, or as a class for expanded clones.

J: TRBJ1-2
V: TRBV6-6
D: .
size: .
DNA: TGTGCCAGCAGTTACTCGAGGGGCCTAGGGGGCTACACCTTC
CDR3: CASSYSRGLGGYTF

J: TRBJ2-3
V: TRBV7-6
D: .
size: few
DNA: TGTGCCAGCAGCCCTACGGGACCCACAGATACGCAGTATTTT
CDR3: CASSPTGPTDTQYF

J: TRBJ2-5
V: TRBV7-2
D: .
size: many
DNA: TGTGCCAGCAGCTTCGCCGGGGGCGATAGAGAGACCCAGTACTTC
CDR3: CASSFAGGDRETQYF

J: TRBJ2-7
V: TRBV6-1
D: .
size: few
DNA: TGTGCCAGCAGAGAAGGTCCGAAACGGGGTGAGCAGTACTTC
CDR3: CASREGPKRGEQYF

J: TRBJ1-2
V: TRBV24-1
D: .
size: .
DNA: TGTGCCACCAGCGAATTCCGGGGCGCGGATGGCTACACCTTC
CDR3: CATSEFRGADGYTF

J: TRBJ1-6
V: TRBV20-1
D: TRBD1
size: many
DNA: TGCAGTGCTCATCCCGGGACAGGGAGACCCTATAATTCACCCCTCCACTTT
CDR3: CSAHPGTGRPYNSPLHF

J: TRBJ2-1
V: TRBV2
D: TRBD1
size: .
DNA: TGTGCCAGCAGTATAACGAGACAGGGGGCGTTCTTC
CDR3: CASSITRQGAFF

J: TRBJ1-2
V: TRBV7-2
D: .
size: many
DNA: TGTGCCAGCAGCCCTACCCCCCAGGATGGCTACACCTTC
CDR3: CASSPTPQDGYTF

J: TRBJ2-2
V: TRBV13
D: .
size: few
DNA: TGTGCCAGCAGCTTAACCCGCCACGGGGAGCTGTTTTTT
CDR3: CASSLTRHGELFF

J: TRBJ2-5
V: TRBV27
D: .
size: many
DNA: TGTGCCAGCAGTCCTCGGACGCGGGAGACCCAGTACTTC
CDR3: CASSPRTRETQYF

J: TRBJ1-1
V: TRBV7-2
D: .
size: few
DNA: TGTGCCAGCAGCTCACACAGGGACACTGAAGCTTTCTTT
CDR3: CASSSHRDTEAFF

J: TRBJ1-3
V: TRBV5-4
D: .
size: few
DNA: TGTGCCAGCAGCGGAGGACAGCCAAACTCTGGAAACACCATATATTTT
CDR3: CASSGGQPNSGNTIYF

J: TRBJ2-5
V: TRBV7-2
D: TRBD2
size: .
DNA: TGTGCCAGCCGGGGGGGGACCTCAACGGGGGAGACCCAGTACTTC
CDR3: CASRGGTSTGETQYF

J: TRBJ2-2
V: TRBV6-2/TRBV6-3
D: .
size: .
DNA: TGTGCCAGCAGCAACAGGATTGGGGCCGGGGAGCTGTTTTTT
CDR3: CASSNRIGAGELFF

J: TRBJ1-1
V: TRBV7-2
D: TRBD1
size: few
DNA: TGTGCCAGCAGCCGACAGGGGAGGGATACTGAAGCTTTCTTT
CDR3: CASSRQGRDTEAFF

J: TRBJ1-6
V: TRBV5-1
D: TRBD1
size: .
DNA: TGCGCCAGCGCCTCCCGCCCCGGGACAGAAACTTCACCCCTCCACTTT
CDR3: CASASRPGTETSPLHF

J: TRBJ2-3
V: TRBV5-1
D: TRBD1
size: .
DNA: TGCGCCAGCAGCTTGACTGTAGGGGGCGCTAAAGATACGCAGTATTTT
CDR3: CASSLTVGGAKDTQYF

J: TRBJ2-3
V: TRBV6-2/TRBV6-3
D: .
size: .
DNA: TGTGCCAGCAGTTACCCTATCAAGGGACGGACTACAGATACGCAGTATTTT
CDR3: CASSYPIKGRTTDTQYF

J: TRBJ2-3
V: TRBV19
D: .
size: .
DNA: TGTGCCAGCCGGGCCGAAACTAGCACAGATACGCAGTATTTT
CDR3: CASRAETSTDTQYF

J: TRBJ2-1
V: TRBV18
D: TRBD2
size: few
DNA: TGTGCCAGCTCACCACCGGGACTAGTATTTGAGCAGTTCTTC
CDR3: CASSPPGLVFEQFF

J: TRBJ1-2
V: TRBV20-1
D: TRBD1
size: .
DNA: TGCAGTGCTAGAGGACAGGGATTCTTCGGCTACACCTTC
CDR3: CSARGQGFFGYTF

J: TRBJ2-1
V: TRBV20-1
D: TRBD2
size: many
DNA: TGCAGTGCTAGTTCGACTAGCGGGGTGGAGCAGTTCTTC
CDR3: CSASSTSGVEQFF

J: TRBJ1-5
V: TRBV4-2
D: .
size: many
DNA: TGTGCCAGCAGCCAAGATTCAAATCAGCCCCAGCATTTT
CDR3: CASSQDSNQPQHF

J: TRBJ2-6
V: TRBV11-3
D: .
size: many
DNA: TGTGCCAGCAGTGTGGAATCCGGGGCCAACGTCCTGACTTTC
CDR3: CASSVESGANVLTF

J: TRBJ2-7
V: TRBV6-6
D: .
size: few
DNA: TGTGCCAGCAATGGGGCAGATAGGGCCTACGAGCAGTACTTC
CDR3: CASNGADRAYEQYF

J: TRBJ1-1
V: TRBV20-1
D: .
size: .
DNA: TGCAGTGCTAACCGACAGGCCTCTGAAGCTTTCTTT
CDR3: CSANRQASEAFF

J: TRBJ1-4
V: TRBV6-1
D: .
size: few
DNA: TGTGCCAGCAGTGAAGGAGGTTCGGGGATGTATGAAAAACTGTTTTTT
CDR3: CASSEGGSGMYEKLFF

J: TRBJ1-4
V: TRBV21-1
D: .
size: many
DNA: TGTGCCATACCGGGACCCGGGAGTGAAAAACTGTTTTTT
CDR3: CAIPGPGSEKLFF

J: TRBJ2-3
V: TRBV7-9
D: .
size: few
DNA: TGTGCCAGCAGCTTTCGAACAGGGTATGATACGCAGTATTTT
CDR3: CASSFRTGYDTQYF

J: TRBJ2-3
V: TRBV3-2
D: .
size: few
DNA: TGTGCCAGCAGCCAAGAAACTAGCGGGGGGGCGTCAGATACGCAGTATTTT
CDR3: CASSQETSGGASDTQYF

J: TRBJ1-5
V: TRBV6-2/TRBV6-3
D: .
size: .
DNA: TGTGCCAGCAGTTACTCGAGTACGGGGCAGCCTAGCAATCAGCCCCAGCATTTT
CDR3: CASSYSSTGQPSNQPQHF

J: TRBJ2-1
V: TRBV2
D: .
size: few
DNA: TGTGCCAGCAGTAGGGAATTCTACAATGAGCAGTTCTTC
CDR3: CASSREFYNEQFF

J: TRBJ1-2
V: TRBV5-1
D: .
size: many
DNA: TGCGCCAGCAGCCCCGGGACGGCTAACTATGGCTACACCTTC
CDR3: CASSPGTANYGYTF

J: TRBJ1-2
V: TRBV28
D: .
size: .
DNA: TGTGCCAGCAGTTTAAACTCACTCATGGTGCTCTATGGCTACACCTTC
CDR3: CASSLNSLMVLYGYTF

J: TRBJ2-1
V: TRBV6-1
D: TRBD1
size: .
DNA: TGTGCCACCCGAATTGACAGGGTCAATGAGCAGTTCTTC
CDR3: CATRIDRVNEQFF

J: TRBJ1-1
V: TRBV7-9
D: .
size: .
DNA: TGTGCCAGCAGCCCGGATGTAAGTTACACTGAAGCTTTCTTT
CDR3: CASSPDVSYTEAFF

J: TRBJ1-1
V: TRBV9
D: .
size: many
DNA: TGTGCCAGCAGACCCCAGGGTAACACTGAAGCTTTCTTT
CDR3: CASRPQGNTEAFF

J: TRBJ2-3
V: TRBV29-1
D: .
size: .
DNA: TGCAGCGTTGGACCTCGACTGAGCACAGATACGCAGTATTTT
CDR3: CSVGPRLSTDTQYF

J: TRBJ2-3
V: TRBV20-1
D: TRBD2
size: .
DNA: TGCAGTGCTAGCGGGGGGGCTGGACACACAGATACGCAGTATTTT
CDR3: CSASGGAGHTDTQYF

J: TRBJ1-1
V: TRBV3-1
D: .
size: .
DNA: TGTGCCAGCAGCCTCATACAAGGGCCAGCTTTCTTT
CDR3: CASSLIQGPAFF

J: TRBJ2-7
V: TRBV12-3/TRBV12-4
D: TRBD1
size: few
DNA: TGTGCCAGCACTCCTCGCGGACAGGGGGCCTACGAGCAGTACTTC
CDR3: CASTPRGQGAYEQYF